The rows below give T cell receptor beta chains drawn from one sample of a study of CD8 T cells in ankylosing spondylitis. Using its own MiXCR run on the 5' RACE reads, TCRdb lists one record per CDR3 protein. The profile shows 700,000 to 1,000,000 distinct CDR3 sequences, roughly 12% of them singletons. Sequenced sample: blood, either unsorted or a sorted T cell fraction (not recorded which). The source of these receptors is a male donor with ankylosing spondylitis. Both conserved end residues are part of each CDR3. Each record gives: J gene, V gene, CDR3 protein.

TRBJ2-3 TRBV9 CASSVASGYTDTQYF
TRBJ2-7 TRBV7-8 CASSWRGQVGYEQYF
TRBJ1-1 TRBV5-6 CASSLNRAVRQAFF
TRBJ2-5 TRBV6-5 CASSSDERGGQETQYF
TRBJ1-2 TRBV6-2/TRBV6-3 CASSRQGLGYGYTF
TRBJ2-5 TRBV13 CASSLLRSGRRETQYF
TRBJ2-5 TRBV11-2 CASSFWTSGMQETQYF
TRBJ2-3 TRBV7-8 CASSWDFSTDTQYF
TRBJ2-7 TRBV4-2 CASSQDIKGQGYYEQYF
TRBJ2-6 TRBV10-3 CAISESKTRGANVLTF
TRBJ1-2 TRBV28 CASSLVQARPYGYTF
TRBJ1-1 TRBV10-3 CATRGDHTEAFF
TRBJ1-5 TRBV19 CASSRSLHSNQPQHF
TRBJ2-7 TRBV20-1 CSARFRGGSYEQYF
TRBJ2-3 TRBV5-1 CASSLASTGEWDTQYF
TRBJ1-4 TRBV7-2 CASSFSGTNEKLFF
TRBJ2-5 TRBV7-9 CASSVGAGTGIQETQYF
TRBJ1-1 TRBV5-1 CASSFRSQGVRNTEAFF
TRBJ2-3 TRBV11-2 CASSSTGARADTQYF
TRBJ1-5 TRBV20-1 CSASTRQGNQHQHF
TRBJ1-2 TRBV5-1 CASSLDARGGSYTF
TRBJ2-7 TRBV5-1 CASSSFQTSGGVKQYF
TRBJ1-1 TRBV30 CAWGPGMNTEAFF
TRBJ1-5 TRBV4-2 CASSQRTGHNQPQHF
TRBJ1-1 TRBV29-1 CSVDGEAFF
TRBJ2-7 TRBV4-3 CASSQGHGGPTSYEQYF
TRBJ1-6 TRBV9 CASSPGRKKDSPLHF
TRBJ2-2 TRBV5-1 CASSSTYDGTLNGELFF
TRBJ2-1 TRBV11-2 CASSSLAGGTYNEQFF
TRBJ1-2 TRBV27 CASSPRNLALHGYTF
TRBJ1-1 TRBV6-1 CASRTPQDSIEAFF
TRBJ1-5 TRBV7-2 CASSLGPGHRQPQHF
TRBJ2-3 TRBV4-3 CASSLLGGSTDTQYF
TRBJ2-7 TRBV20-1 CSASGTGVRYEQYF
TRBJ2-6 TRBV29-1 CSVAHSGANVLTF
TRBJ2-1 TRBV24-1 CATSDLPTSGEFF
TRBJ2-7 TRBV7-2 CASSASTGSSYEQYF
TRBJ2-1 TRBV25-1 CASSGTSGGRGEQFF
TRBJ2-1 TRBV4-3 CASSQAPSGYNEQFF
TRBJ2-2 TRBV5-1 CASSPGSGTGELFF
TRBJ1-5 TRBV7-2 CASSPGRITAAQHF
TRBJ2-2 TRBV6-2/TRBV6-3 CASSPFKGGPTGELFF
TRBJ2-7 TRBV5-1 CASSQGGQPYEQYF
TRBJ1-1 TRBV5-5 CASSLSVQTNTEAFF
TRBJ1-1 TRBV5-6 CASSPTWNTEAFF
TRBJ1-1 TRBV20-1 CSAMGSRGRRTEAFF
TRBJ1-3 TRBV5-1 CASSKMGQFSGNTIYF
TRBJ1-5 TRBV19 CASSMTGTLSNQPQHF
TRBJ1-5 TRBV12-3/TRBV12-4 CASSRGVNQPQHF
TRBJ1-5 TRBV7-2 CASSQDRGPNQPQHF
TRBJ2-1 TRBV5-5 CASSLFWQGSSYNEQFF
TRBJ2-3 TRBV12-3/TRBV12-4 CASSFSVVAEDTQYF
TRBJ2-3 TRBV2 CASSRTEDTDTQYF
TRBJ2-7 TRBV7-2 CASSLLAGSYEQYF
TRBJ2-5 TRBV20-1 CSARDGGGLQETQYF
TRBJ2-1 TRBV5-1 CASSLETGNAQFF